This TCR beta chain is drawn from a study of blood T cell repertoires in COVID-19. Study background: Acute-phase and convalescent COVID-19 samples originated in the United States, Italy and Spain. PBMCs, B-cell-depleted T cells, or T cells provided the cDNA or gDNA that made up the material.

Authors' data handling: It was from reference gene primer amplification that nucleated cell counts were estimated. Measured with immunoSEQ multiplex PCR; TCRdb has only the in-frame clones, and not every one. V, J and clone size are taken as reported in that table, and D and trimming were inferred from the DNA itself. The repertoire holds 250,000 to 300,000 clones, about 85% seen once, with 3.6% in the top ten. This CDR3 has 15 amino acids. V gave up 6 bases and J gave up 2 bases; unmatched junction bases: 3. Per the germline V gene, CDR1 is MDHEN and CDR2 is SYDVKM. This clone was recorded a few times.

This TCR was recovered from a young man with active or convalescent COVID-19. The material sequenced was peripheral blood. The chain combines TRBV28 with TRBJ1-5; the match to TRBD1 covers 11 bases. CDR3 sequence reads: CASSRTGGGNQPQHF. In DNA, the CDR3 is TGTGCCAGCAGCCGGACAGGGGGCGGCAATCAGCCCCAGCATTTT.